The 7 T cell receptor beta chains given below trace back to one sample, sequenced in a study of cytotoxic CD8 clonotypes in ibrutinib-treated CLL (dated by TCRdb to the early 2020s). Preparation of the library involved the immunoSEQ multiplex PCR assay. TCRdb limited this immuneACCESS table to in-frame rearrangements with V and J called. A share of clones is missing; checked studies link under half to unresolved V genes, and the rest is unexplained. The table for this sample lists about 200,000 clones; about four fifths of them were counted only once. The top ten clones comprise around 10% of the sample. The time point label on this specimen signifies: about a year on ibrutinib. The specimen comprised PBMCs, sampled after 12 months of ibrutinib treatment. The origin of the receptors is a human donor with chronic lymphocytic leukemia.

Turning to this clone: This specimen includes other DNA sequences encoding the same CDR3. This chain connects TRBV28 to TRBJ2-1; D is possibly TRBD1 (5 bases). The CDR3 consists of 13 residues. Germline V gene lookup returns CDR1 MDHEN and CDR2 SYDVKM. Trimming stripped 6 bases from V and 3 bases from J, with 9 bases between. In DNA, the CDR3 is TGTGCCAGCAGCTTAGACAGCTACAATGAGCAGTTCTTC. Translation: CASSLDSYNEQFF.

The CDR3 DNA reads TGTGCCAGCTCACCACGGGGTCTTACCTACGAGCAGTACTTC. Encoded protein: CASSPRGLTYEQYF. This chain connects TRBV18 to TRBJ2-7; unclear D gene. The V gene's germline CDR1 is KGHSH and CDR2 LQKENI. The CDR3 runs 14 residues. Trimming shortened V by 1 base and J by 2 bases, and 9 bases separated the two germline ends.

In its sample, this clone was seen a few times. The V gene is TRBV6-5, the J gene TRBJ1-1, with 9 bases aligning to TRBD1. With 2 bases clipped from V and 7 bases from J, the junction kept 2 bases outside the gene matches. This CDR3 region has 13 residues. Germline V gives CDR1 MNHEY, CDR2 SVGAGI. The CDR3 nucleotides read TGTGCCAGCAGTTACCGGACAGGGGTTGAAGCTTTCTTT. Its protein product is CASSYRTGVEAFF.

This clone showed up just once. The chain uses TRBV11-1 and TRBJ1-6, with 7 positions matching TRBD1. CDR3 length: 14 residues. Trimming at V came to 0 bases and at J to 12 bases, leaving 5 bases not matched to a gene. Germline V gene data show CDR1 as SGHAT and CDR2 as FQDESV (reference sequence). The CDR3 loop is CASSLAPGGLPLHF. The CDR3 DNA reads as TGTGCCAGCAGCTTAGCACCAGGGGGTTTACCCCTCCACTTT.

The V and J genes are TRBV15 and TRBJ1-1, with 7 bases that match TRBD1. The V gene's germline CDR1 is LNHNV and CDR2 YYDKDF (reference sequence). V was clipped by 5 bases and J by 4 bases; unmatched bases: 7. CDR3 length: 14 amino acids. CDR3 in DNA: TGTGCCACCAGCCCCCGACAGGGACCCACTGAAGCTTTCTTT. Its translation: CATSPRQGPTEAFF.

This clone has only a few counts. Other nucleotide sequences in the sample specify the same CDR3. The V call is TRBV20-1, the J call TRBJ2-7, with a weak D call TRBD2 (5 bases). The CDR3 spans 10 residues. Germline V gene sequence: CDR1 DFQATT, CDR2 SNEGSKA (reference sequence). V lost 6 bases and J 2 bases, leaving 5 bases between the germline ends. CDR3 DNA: TGCAGTGCGCGGGCCTACGAGCAGTACTTC. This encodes CSARAYEQYF.

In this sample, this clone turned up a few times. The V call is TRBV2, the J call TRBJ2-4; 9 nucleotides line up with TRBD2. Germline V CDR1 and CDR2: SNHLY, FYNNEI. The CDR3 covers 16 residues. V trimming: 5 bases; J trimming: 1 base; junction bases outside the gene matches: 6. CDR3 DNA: TGTGCCAGCAGTTTTAGCGGGAGTAGGGCCAAAAACATTCAGTACTTC. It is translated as CASSFSGSRAKNIQYF.